These 2 T cell receptor beta chains share one sample of origin, sequenced in a study of T cell responses to AZD1222 COVID-19 vaccine. TCRdb's copy holds only in-frame clones and misses some; the assay was immunoSEQ multiplex PCR. The sample lists some 180,000 clones, about 92% occurring once. The material sequenced was peripheral blood, taken on day 0 of AZD1222 vaccination. The origin of the receptors is an adult in good health.

The chain links TRBV11-2 to TRBJ2-1, with TRBD1 as a possible D gene (5 bases). Germline CDR1 SGHAT, CDR2 FQNNGV. This CDR3 spans 13 amino acids. The ends were cut back, 1 base at V and 15 bases at J, with 16 bases in the middle. CDR3 amino acids: CASSLGRQRVRFF. CDR3 DNA sequence: TGTGCCAGCAGCTTAGGGAGACAGCGAGTAAGGTTCTTC.

In the case of this clone: The sample has other DNA sequences that encode this CDR3 too. V and J are TRBV4-1 and TRBJ2-7; D might be TRBD1 (7 bases). Germline V gene sequence: CDR1 MGHRA, CDR2 YSYEKL. The CDR3 is made up of 14 amino acids. V lost 3 bases and J lost 2, with 11 bases in between. As DNA, the CDR3 is TGCGCCAGCAGCCAGGGCAGGGGGGCCTACGAGCAGTACTTC. Protein sequence: CASSQGRGAYEQYF.